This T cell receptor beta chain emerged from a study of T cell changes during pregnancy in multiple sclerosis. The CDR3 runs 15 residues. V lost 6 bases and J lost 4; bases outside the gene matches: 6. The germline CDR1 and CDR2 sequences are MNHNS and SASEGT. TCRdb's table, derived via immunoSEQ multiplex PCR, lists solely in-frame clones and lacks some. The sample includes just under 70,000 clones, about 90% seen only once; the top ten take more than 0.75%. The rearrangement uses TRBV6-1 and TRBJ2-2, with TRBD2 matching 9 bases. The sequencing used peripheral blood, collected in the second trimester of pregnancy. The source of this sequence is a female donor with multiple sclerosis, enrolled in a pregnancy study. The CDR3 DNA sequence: TGTGCCAGCAGAGCAGCGGGGGGCTTCACCGGGGAGCTGTTTTTT. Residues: CASRAAGGFTGELFF.